The source of this T cell receptor beta chain is a study of T cells in Graves' hyperthyroidism and ophthalmopathy (dated 2019 in TCRdb). At the level of the whole study: Peripheral blood samples were taken at the time of initial diagnosis, prior to any treatment. Following sampling, methimazole starting at 30 mg daily was given to hyperthyroidism patients, and high-dose intravenous methylprednisolone was given to ophthalmopathy patients. In addition, the study compared T-cell repertoires in thyroid tissue and in blood from roughly six Graves' hyperthyroidism patients. An independent validation cohort of under 20 hyperthyroidism patients and 17 patients who later progressed to ophthalmopathy tested prospective prediction of ophthalmopathy. The 100 or so discovery patients were randomly split 7:3 into training and test sets. TCR V-J signatures able to tell the groups apart were searched for in a discovery cohort of 90 to 100 patients, of whom over 40 had Graves' ophthalmopathy and roughly 58 had stable Graves' hyperthyroidism. TCR Vbeta CDR3 sequencing of approximately 140 peripheral blood samples (over 40 ophthalmopathy, approximately 80 hyperthyroidism and some 17 progressor patients) is reported in the paper. The full study reports these points: In validation, the model predicted progression to ophthalmopathy with approximately 71% sensitivity and 72% to 75% specificity, a median of about six months before onset. Blood samples also contained most of the expanded thyroid clonotypes (frequency above 0.001), which suggests that blood repertoires may reflect thyroid immune responses. In cross-validation, a model built on a 13 V-J signature told ophthalmopathy apart from stable hyperthyroidism with 85% to 90% sensitivity and approximately 81% specificity, and in testing the same model reached 80%/75%. No statistical method was used to set the sample size in advance, and investigators knew the group allocation.

Ophthalmopathy patients had moderately to severely active disease, Clinical Activity Score of at least 3, NOSPECS grade of at least 4, and duration under 3 months. Exclusion was applied to patients with uncontrolled infections, other autoimmune diseases, pregnancy or lactation. Diagnoses were established on the basis of clinical symptoms, serum thyroxine and TRAb, thyroid ultrasound, and orbital computed tomography. PBMCs were separated from 10 ml of fresh peripheral blood using Ficoll-Paque density gradient centrifugation. Total RNA was extracted with Trizol reagent, and quality was checked on an Agilent 2100 Bioanalyzer. A remark on this clonotype: Its antigen is still unknown. Nothing much larger sits one base from this clone, and base qualities are not available.

The germline V gene (reference sequence) sets CDR1 to MNHEY and CDR2 to SMNVEV. Including cysteine and phenylalanine, the CDR3 has 13 amino acids. Only the CDR3 DNA is retained, 39 bases long and in frame from the first base. V is clipped by 2 bases and J by 5 bases, and the sequence between their germline boundaries is 10 bases long. The TCR beta CDR3 regions were amplified from the RNA transcripts. A first-round RT-PCR of the TCR CDR3 used the HTBI primer set with the Qiagen OneStep RT-PCR kit. Libraries were constructed in a second round of multiplex PCR, after which size selection and purification were carried out. Sequencing of the libraries was done on an Illumina HiSeq2000 using paired-end 100 bp reads. The study's own analysis went as follows. SOAPnuke was used to process the raw data, with reads discarded if the reads contained adapters or uncalled bases, had a mean Phred below 15, or lacked an exact constant-primer or identifier match. High-quality paired reads were merged with COPE v1.2.5, and unique nucleotide sequences were defined as clonotypes. MiTCR v1.1 was used to align clonotypes to the IMGT TRBV, TRBD and TRBJ reference segments. Only V-J combinations with frequency above 0.0001, covering 98% to 99.2% of repertoires, were analysed. The TCS score was defined as F50 (clonal expansion) divided by E x V (chaos), with BLOSUM62-based TCRdist calculated between CDR3 peptides within each V-J. Welch's t-statistics and random forest reduced just over 500 V-J features to under 15, which were used in a naive Bayes classifier (R e1071). The public reads were reprocessed in TCRdb via fastp at Q25 and MiXCR, keeping in-frame beta chains. Each entry is one CDR3 protein sequence, shown with its most common DNA and genes. TCRdb's processing, not the authors' own work, is the source of the V and J calls. The sample table records about 300,000 distinct CDR3 sequences; approximately 18% of these occur just once. The ten largest clones take up approximately 35% of the sample.

The TCR originated in a man aged 45-65 years with Graves' ophthalmopathy. Sequenced material: blood. The sequence is built from TRBV27 and TRBJ2-7; a tentative D match to TRBD2 spans 6 bases. The nucleotides are TGTGCCAGCAGTTTAGTCGGGGGAGACGAGCAGTACTTC. Translation gives CASSLVGGDEQYF.